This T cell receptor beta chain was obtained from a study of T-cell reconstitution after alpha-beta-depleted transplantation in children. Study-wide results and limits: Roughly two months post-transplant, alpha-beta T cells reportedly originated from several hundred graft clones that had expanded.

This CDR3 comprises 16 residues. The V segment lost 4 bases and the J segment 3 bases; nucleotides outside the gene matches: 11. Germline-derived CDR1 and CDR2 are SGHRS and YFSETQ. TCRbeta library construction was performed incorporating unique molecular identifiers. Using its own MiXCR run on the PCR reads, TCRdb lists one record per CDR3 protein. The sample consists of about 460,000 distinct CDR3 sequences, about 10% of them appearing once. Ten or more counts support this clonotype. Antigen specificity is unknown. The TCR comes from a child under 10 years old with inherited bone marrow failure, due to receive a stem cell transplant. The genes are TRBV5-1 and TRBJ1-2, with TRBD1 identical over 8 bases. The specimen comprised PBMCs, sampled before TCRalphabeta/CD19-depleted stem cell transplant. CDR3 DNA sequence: TGCGCCAGCAGCGCCGCGACAGGGGTCTGGGACTATGGCTACACCTTC. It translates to CASSAATGVWDYGYTF.